This record looks at one T cell receptor (beta chain) sequence and its context. The sample comes from a study of blood T cell repertoires in COVID-19. Clones were sequenced by immunoSEQ multiplex PCR, and TCRdb holds only the in-frame ones, with some missing. The table has approximately 210,000 clones, about four fifths seen once. Germline CDR1 and CDR2: SGHRS and YFSETQ. After removal of 0 bases from V and 3 bases from J, the junction contained 8 bases not matched to a gene. CDR3 size: 17 residues. The clonotype was recovered from a woman in her seventies with active or convalescent COVID-19. Sequenced material: peripheral blood. This sequence joins TRBV5-1 and TRBJ2-3, with 9 positions matching TRBD2. As DNA, the CDR3 is TGCGCCAGCAGCTTGGGGAGCGGGAGGTTAGGGACAGATACGCAGTATTTT. Translating it yields CASSLGSGRLGTDTQYF.